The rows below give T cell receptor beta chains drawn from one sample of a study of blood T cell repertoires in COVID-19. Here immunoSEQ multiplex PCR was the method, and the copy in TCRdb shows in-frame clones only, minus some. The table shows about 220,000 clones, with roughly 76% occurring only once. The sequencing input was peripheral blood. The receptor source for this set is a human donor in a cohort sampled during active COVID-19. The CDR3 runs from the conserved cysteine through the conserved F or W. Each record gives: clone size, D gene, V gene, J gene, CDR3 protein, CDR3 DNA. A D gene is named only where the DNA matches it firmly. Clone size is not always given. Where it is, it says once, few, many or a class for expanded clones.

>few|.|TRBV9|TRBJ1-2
CASGGDQPAYYGYTF
TGTGCCAGCGGAGGAGACCAACCGGCCTACTATGGCTACACCTTC
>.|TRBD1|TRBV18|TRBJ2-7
CASSQSRTGAYEQYF
TGTGCCAGCTCACAATCCCGGACAGGGGCCTACGAGCAGTACTTC
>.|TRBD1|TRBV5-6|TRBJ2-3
CASTLTGGGTDTQYF
TGTGCCAGCACCCTGACAGGGGGCGGCACAGATACGCAGTATTTT
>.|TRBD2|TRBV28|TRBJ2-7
CASSLVLAENSYEQYF
TGTGCCAGCAGTTTAGTACTAGCGGAGAACTCCTACGAGCAGTACTTC
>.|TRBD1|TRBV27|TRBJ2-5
CASSLLGGDGKETQYF
TGTGCCAGCAGCCTTCTAGGGGGCGATGGGAAAGAGACCCAGTACTTC
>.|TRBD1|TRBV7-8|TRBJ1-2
CASSLSTGGGVRGYTF
TGTGCCAGCAGCTTATCGACAGGGGGCGGAGTGAGAGGCTACACCTTC
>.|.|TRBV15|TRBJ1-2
CATGPQGIYYGYTF
TGTGCCACCGGTCCCCAGGGGATTTACTATGGCTACACCTTC
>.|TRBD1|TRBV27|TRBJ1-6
CASSFRQGVNSPLHF
TGTGCCAGCAGTTTTAGACAGGGGGTAAATTCACCCCTCCACTTT
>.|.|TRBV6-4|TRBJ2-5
CASSVGPTETQYF
TGTGCCAGCAGTGTGGGCCCTACCGAGACCCAGTACTTC
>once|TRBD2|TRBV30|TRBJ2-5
CAWRSSGRETQYF
TGTGCCTGGAGAAGTAGCGGGAGAGAGACCCAGTACTTC
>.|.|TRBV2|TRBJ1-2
CASTILRASNYGYTF
TGTGCCAGCACCATCCTCAGGGCCTCTAACTATGGCTACACCTTC